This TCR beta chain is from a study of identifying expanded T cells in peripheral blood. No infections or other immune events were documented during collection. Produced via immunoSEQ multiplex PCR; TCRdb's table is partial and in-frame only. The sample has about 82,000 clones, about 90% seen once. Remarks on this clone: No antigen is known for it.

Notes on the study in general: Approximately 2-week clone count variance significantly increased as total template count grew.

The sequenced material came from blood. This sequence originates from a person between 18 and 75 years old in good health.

Written as DNA, the CDR3 is TGCGCCAGCAGCTTTAGAGAAGCGGGGTGGACTTCTAGCACAGATACGCAGTATTTT. Residues: CASSFREAGWTSSTDTQYF. The rearrangement links TRBV5-1 to TRBJ2-3, with 7 bases matching TRBD2. Germline trimming cut 2 bases from V and 0 bases from J; bases unmatched to any gene: 15. This CDR3 is built from 19 residues. Germline V lookup: CDR1 SGHRS, CDR2 YFSETQ. Full variable domain (rest looked up from reference TRBV5-1 and TRBJ2-3): KAGVTQTPRYLIKTRGQQVTLSCSPISGHRSVSWYQQTPGQGLQFLFEYFSETQRNKGNFPGRFSGRQFSNSRSEMNVSTLELGDSALYLCASSFREAGWTSSTDTQYFGPGTRLTVL.